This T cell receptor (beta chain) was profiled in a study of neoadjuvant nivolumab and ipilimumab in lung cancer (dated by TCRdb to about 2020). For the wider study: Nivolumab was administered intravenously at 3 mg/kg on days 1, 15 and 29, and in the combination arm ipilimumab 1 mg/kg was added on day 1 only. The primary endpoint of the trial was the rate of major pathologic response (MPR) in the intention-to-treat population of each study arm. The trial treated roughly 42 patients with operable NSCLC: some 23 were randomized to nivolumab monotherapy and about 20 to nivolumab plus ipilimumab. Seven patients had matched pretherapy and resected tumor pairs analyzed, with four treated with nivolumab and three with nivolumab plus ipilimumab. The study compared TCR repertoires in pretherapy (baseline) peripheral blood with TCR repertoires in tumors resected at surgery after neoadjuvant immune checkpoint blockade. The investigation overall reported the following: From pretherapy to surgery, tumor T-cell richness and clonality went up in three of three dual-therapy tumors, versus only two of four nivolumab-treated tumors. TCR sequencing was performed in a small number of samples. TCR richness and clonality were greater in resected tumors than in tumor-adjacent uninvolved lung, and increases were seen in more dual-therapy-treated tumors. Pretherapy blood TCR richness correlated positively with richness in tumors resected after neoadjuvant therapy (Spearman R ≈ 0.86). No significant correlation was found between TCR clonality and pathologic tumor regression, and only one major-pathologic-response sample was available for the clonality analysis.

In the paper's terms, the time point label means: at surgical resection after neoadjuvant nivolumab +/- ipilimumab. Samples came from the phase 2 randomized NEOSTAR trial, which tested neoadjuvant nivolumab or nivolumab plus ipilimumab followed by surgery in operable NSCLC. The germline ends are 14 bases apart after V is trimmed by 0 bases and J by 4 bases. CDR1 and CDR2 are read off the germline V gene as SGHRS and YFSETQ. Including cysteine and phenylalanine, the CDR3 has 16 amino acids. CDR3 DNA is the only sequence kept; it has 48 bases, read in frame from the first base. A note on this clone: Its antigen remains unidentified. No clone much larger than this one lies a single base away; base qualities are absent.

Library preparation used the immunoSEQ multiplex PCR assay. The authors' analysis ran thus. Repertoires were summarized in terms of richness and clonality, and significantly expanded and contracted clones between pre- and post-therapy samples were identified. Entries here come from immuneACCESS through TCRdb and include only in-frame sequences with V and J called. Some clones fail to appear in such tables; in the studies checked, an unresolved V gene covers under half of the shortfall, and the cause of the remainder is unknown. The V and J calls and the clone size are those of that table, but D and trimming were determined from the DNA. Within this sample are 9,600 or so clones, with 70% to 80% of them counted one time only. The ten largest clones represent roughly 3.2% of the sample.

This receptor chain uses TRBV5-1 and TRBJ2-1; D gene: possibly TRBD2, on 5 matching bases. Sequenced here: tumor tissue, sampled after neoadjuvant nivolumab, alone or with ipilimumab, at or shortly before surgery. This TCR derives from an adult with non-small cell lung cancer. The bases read TGCGCCAGCAGCTTGGTTATGCGGGCGGAGTACAATGAGCAGTTCTTC. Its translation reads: CASSLVMRAEYNEQFF. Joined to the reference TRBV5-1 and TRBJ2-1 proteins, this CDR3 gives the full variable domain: KAGVTQTPRYLIKTRGQQVTLSCSPISGHRSVSWYQQTPGQGLQFLFEYFSETQRNKGNFPGRFSGRQFSNSRSEMNVSTLELGDSALYLCASSLVMRAEYNEQFFGPGTRLTVL.